The 23 T cell receptor beta chains below come from one sample, sequenced in a study of T cells in Graves' hyperthyroidism and ophthalmopathy. The source material, RNA transcripts, was used to amplify TCR beta CDR3 regions. An initial round of RT-PCR targeting the TCR CDR3 relied on the HTBI primer set. TCRdb re-derived calls from the multiplex PCR reads in MiXCR, one entry per CDR3 protein. Seen here are under 650,000 distinct CDR3 sequences, 15% to 20% observed once, and the top ten hold approximately 3.9%. The sequenced sample consisted of blood. Source of these receptors: a woman under 40 with Graves' hyperthyroidism.

This clonotype was recorded a few times. V usage is TRBV19 and J usage is TRBJ2-1; perhaps TRBD2 as D (6 bases). This CDR3 has 16 amino acids. Germline assignment: CDR1 LNHDA and CDR2 SQIVND (reference sequence). Trimming took 7 bases from V and 4 from J, leaving 20 bases between them. CDR3 sequence (DNA): TGTGCCAGTACACAGCCAAGCGGAGGGTCTTACAATGAGCAGTTCTTC. It codes for CASTQPSGGSYNEQFF.

The chain couples TRBV9 to TRBJ2-2, with 11 bases lining up with TRBD2. V was pared by 2 bases and J by 6 bases, with 6 bases of the junction left unmatched. Looked up from germline, CDR1 is SGDLS and CDR2 is YYNGEE. The CDR3 has 16 residues. CDR3 residues: CASSVGTSGIAGELFF. In nucleotides, the CDR3 is TGTGCCAGCAGCGTCGGGACTAGCGGCATAGCCGGGGAGCTGTTTTTT. Full variable domain (outside the CDR3, taken from reference TRBV9 and TRBJ2-2): DSGVTQTPKHLITATGQRVTLRCSPRSGDLSVYWYQQSLDQGLQFLIQYYNGEERAKGNILERFSAQQFPDLHSELNLSSLELGDSALYFCASSVGTSGIAGELFFGEGSRLTVL.

This clonotype was counted only a few times. The rearrangement joins TRBV3-1 to TRBJ1-1, with D hard to call. Trimming removed 8 bases at V and 5 bases at J, with 15 bases between. CDR3 length: 13 amino acids. Per the germline V gene, CDR1 is LGHDT and CDR2 is YNNKEL (reference sequence). The DNA of the CDR3 is TGTGCCAGCCAAGAGTCCGCGTTGACTGAAGCTTTCTTT. Translation gives CASQESALTEAFF. Filled out from reference TRBV3-1 and TRBJ1-1, the complete variable domain reads DTAVSQTPKYLVTQMGNDKSIKCEQNLGHDTMYWYKQDSKKFLKIMFSYNNKELIINETVPNRFSPKSPDKAHLNLHINSLELGDSAVYFCASQESALTEAFFGQGTRLTVV.

This clonotype was counted ten times or more. The chain carries TRBV24-1 and TRBJ1-1; maybe TRBD1 (6 bases). The CDR3 consists of 13 residues. The germline V and J ends were trimmed by 4 bases and 5 bases, with 10 bases remaining between them. The germline V gene has CDR1 KGHDR and CDR2 SFDVKD. The CDR3 nucleotides are TGTGCCACCAGTGACAGGGGAAGGACTGAAGCTTTCTTT. Encoded protein: CATSDRGRTEAFF.

Comment on this clonotype: A read error may produce the germline difference seen at one junction end. The V call is TRBV4-1, the J call TRBJ2-5; 7 bases line up with TRBD1. The CDR3 is made up of 14 amino acids. The germline V gene encodes CDR1 MGHRA and CDR2 YSYEKL. CDR3 sequence: CASSQEDRQETRYF. The CDR3 DNA is TGCGCCAGCAGCCAAGAGGACAGGCAAGAGACCCGGTACTTC.

The sample holds a few counts of this clonotype. The gene calls are TRBV30 and TRBJ2-3; D is possibly TRBD1 (6 bases). With 2 bases removed from V and 5 bases from J, the gap between germline ends came to 8 bases. The CDR3 length is 12 residues. Per the germline V gene, CDR1 is GTSNPN and CDR2 is SVGIG (reference sequence). The CDR3 nucleotides read TGTGCCTGGAGTCCAGGGGTAGATACGCAGTATTTT. Protein product: CAWSPGVDTQYF.

CDR3 coding DNA: TGCGCCAGCAGCTCAGGGTTTTCCTATGGCTACACCTTC. It encodes CASSSGFSYGYTF. The chain couples TRBV5-1 to TRBJ1-2; D perhaps matches TRBD1 (5 bases). From germline, CDR1 is SGHRS and CDR2 YFSETQ. The length of the CDR3 is 13 residues. V lost 3 bases, J lost 4 bases, and 10 bases lay in between.

This clonotype was seen ten or more times. The gene calls are TRBV7-2 and TRBJ2-7; no clear D. With 1 base removed from V and 0 bases from J, the gap between germline ends came to 10 bases. Looked up from germline, CDR1 is SGHTA and CDR2 is FQGNSA. The CDR3 spans 15 residues. CDR3 sequence (DNA): TGTGCCAGCAGCTTAGGCCCTCTGAGCTCCTACGAGCAGTACTTC. Translated, it gives CASSLGPLSSYEQYF.

V gene TRBV7-3 combines with J gene TRBJ2-1; 11 positions match TRBD2. The CDR3 consists of 15 residues. CDR1 and CDR2 (germline): SGHTA, FQGTGA. V was pared by 5 bases and J by 4 bases, with 4 bases of the junction left unmatched. CDR3: CASSRSGRVYNEQFF. The DNA for the CDR3 is TGTGCCAGCAGCCGTAGCGGGAGGGTTTACAATGAGCAGTTCTTC.

The chain has TRBV6-1 and TRBJ2-5; 11 nucleotides align to TRBD2. V was pared by 6 bases and J by 1 base, with 10 bases of the junction left unmatched. Looked up from germline, CDR1 is MNHNS and CDR2 is SASEGT. This CDR3 is built from 17 residues. In DNA, the CDR3 is TGTGCCAGCAGCAGACTAGCGGGAAGGGACCCCCAAGAGACCCAGTACTTC. This gives the protein CASSRLAGRDPQETQYF.

This clonotype was observed many times. The rearrangement links TRBV2 to TRBJ2-3, with 9 nucleotides matching TRBD2. Trimming removed 1 base from V and 4 bases from J; junction bases left unmatched: 6. The germline CDR1 and CDR2 sequences are SNHLY and FYNNEI. The length of the CDR3 is 16 residues. CDR3: CASSEGGSGRSDTQYF. CDR3 DNA sequence: TGTGCCAGCAGTGAAGGAGGAAGCGGGAGGTCAGATACGCAGTATTTT. Full variable domain (rest looked up from reference TRBV2 and TRBJ2-3): EPEVTQTPSHQVTQMGQEVILRCVPISNHLYFYWYRQILGQKVEFLVSFYNNEISEKSEIFDDQFSVERPDGSNFTLKIRSTKLEDSAMYFCASSEGGSGRSDTQYFGPGTRLTVL.

The rearrangement joins TRBV10-1 to TRBJ2-7; D is perhaps TRBD1 (5 bases). V was shortened by 0 bases and J by 7 bases, with 13 bases between the two germline ends. Germline CDR1 is WNHNN and CDR2 is SYGVQD (reference sequence). This CDR3 is 14 amino acids long. The CDR3 protein is CASSESVGASEQYF. The CDR3 bases are TGCGCCAGCAGTGAGTCAGTAGGGGCGAGTGAGCAGTACTTC.

This chain uses TRBV7-9 with TRBJ1-2; 8 bases fit TRBD1. Germline V gives CDR1 SEHNR, CDR2 FQNEAQ (reference sequence). V shed 6 bases, J shed 3 bases, and the junction held 6 bases outside the gene matches. The CDR3 extends over 14 amino acids. The CDR3 here is CASSAGGGYYGYTF. In DNA form, the CDR3 reads TGTGCCAGCAGTGCAGGGGGCGGATACTATGGCTACACCTTC.

On this clonotype: Sequence at one end of the junction differs from germline and may be a read error. V and J are TRBV20-1 and TRBJ2-6; TRBD1 aligns across 7 bases. The V gene's germline CDR1 is DFQATT and CDR2 SNEGSKA (reference sequence). CDR3 size: 20 residues. The CDR3 nucleotides are TGCAGTGCTAGTTCCCGGGTAGGACAGGTCAAAGGACCTGGGTCCAACGTCCTGACTTTC. Translation: CSASSRVGQVKGPGSNVLTF.

This clonotype was detected only a few times. A much larger clone differs from this one at a single base, so this may be a read error. The J gene is TRBJ2-3, the V gene TRBV18; D unresolved. Trimming shortened V by 2 bases and J by 1 base, and 4 bases separated the two germline ends. CDR1 and CDR2 (germline): KGHSH, LQKENI. This CDR3 region has 13 residues. In DNA, the CDR3 is TGTGCCAGCTCACCAGAGCGCACAGATACGCAGTATTTT. Amino acid sequence: CASSPERTDTQYF. Complete variable domain (other parts from reference TRBV18 and TRBJ2-3): NAGVMQNPRHLVRRRGQEARLRCSPMKGHSHVYWYRQLPEEGLKFMVYLQKENIIDESGMPKERFSAEFPKEGPSILRIQQVVRGDSAAYFCASSPERTDTQYFGPGTRLTVL.

This clonotype was seen a handful of times. This chain uses TRBV3-1 with TRBJ2-2; TRBD2 might be the D (6 bases). This CDR3 region has 15 residues. From germline, CDR1 is LGHDT and CDR2 YNNKEL (reference sequence). V lost 4 bases and J 7 bases, leaving 16 bases between the germline ends. CDR3 sequence reads: CASSPVTGENGELFF. The DNA for the CDR3 is TGTGCCAGCAGCCCCGTCACGGGAGAGAACGGGGAGCTGTTTTTT.

There are a few counts of this clonotype. The chain links TRBV9 to TRBJ2-5; 11 bases line up with TRBD2. J lost 5 bases, V lost 4 bases, and 7 bases had no gene match. The CDR3 spans 15 residues. Germline-derived CDR1 and CDR2 are SGDLS and YYNGEE. The CDR3 spells CASSHLTSGKETQYF. CDR3 coding DNA: TGTGCCAGCAGCCACCTGACTAGCGGGAAGGAGACCCAGTACTTC.

The chain joins TRBV7-9 to TRBJ2-7; D is undetermined. Germline CDR1 and CDR2: SEHNR and FQNEAQ (reference sequence). The CDR3 is 15 residues long. Trimming cost V 4 bases and J 4 bases, with 17 bases left between them. The CDR3 DNA sequence: TGTGCCAGCAGCTCGCCGGAGTCGGCTAAATACGAGCAGTACTTC. Its translation: CASSSPESAKYEQYF.

This clonotype appeared many times. The V gene is TRBV13, the J gene TRBJ2-5, with D perhaps assigned TRBD1 or TRBD2 (6 bases each). The V end lost 5 bases, the J end lost 3 bases, and 13 bases lay between the germline ends. Germline V gene data show CDR1 as PRHDT and CDR2 as FYEKMQ (reference sequence). This CDR3 has 14 amino acids. CDR3 residues: CASSNDRREETQYF. The CDR3 DNA follows: TGTGCCAGCAGCAACGACAGGAGGGAAGAGACCCAGTACTTC.

This clonotype was counted a few times. The rearrangement uses TRBV13 and TRBJ2-1; 8 positions match TRBD1. CDR1 PRHDT and CDR2 FYEKMQ come from the germline V gene (reference sequence). After removal of 9 bases from V and 4 bases from J, the junction contained 2 bases not matched to a gene. The CDR3 sequence is 12 residues long. DNA for the CDR3: TGTGCCAGTGGACAGGGATACAATGAGCAGTTCTTC. Translated, it gives CASGQGYNEQFF.

The V gene is TRBV5-1, the J gene TRBJ2-5; D gene unclear. With 3 bases removed from V and 5 bases from J, the gap between germline ends came to 17 bases. Germline CDR1 reads SGHRS; CDR2 reads YFSETQ. This CDR3 is 15 amino acids long. The CDR3 nucleotides read TGCGCCAGCAGCTATGACCAGGACCCTGCGGAGACCCAGTACTTC. Its translation: CASSYDQDPAETQYF.

A remark on this clonotype: A much larger clonotype is one base distant, so this may be a read error. J is TRBJ2-5 and V is TRBV7-2, with 9 bases that match TRBD1. The CDR3 spans 15 residues. Germline V gives CDR1 SGHTA, CDR2 FQGNSA. The CDR3 DNA reads TGTGCCAGCAGTTCTCCGGGACAGGGCCAAGAGGCCCAGTACTTC. This gives the protein CASSSPGQGQEAQYF.

The chain employs TRBV28 and TRBJ2-1; no clear D gene. V was shortened by 5 bases and J by 6 bases, with 17 bases between the two germline ends. The CDR3 is 15 amino acids. The germline V gene encodes CDR1 MDHEN and CDR2 SYDVKM. This CDR3 is CASSPFSRMRNEQFF. The CDR3, as DNA: TGTGCCAGCAGTCCCTTTTCCAGAATGCGCAATGAGCAGTTCTTC.